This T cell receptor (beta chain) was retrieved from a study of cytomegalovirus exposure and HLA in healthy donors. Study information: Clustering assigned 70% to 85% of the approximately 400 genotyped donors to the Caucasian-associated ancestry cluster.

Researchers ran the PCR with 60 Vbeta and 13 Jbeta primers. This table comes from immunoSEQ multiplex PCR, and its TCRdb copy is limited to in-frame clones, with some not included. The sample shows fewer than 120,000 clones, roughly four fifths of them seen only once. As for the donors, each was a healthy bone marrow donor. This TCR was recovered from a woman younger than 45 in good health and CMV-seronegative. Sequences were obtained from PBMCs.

The CDR3 DNA sequence: TGCGCCACCACGCGGGGGGACGAGGAGACCCAGTACTTC. This sequence encodes CATTRGDEETQYF. The V and J genes are TRBV5-1 and TRBJ2-5; TRBD2 aligns across 8 bases. With V trimmed by 9 bases and J by 5 bases, 9 bases remained unmatched. CDR1 is SGHRS, CDR2 YFSETQ, per germline. The CDR3 is 13 amino acids.